This T cell receptor (beta chain) was captured in a study of T cell changes during pregnancy in multiple sclerosis. Clones were read by immunoSEQ multiplex PCR, and TCRdb kept only the in-frame ones, dropping some. The table shows 65,000 to 95,000 clones, with more than 85% occurring only once. The source of this sequence is a female donor in good health, enrolled as a control in a pregnancy study. The specimen was peripheral blood, collected after pregnancy.

The CDR3 region is CASSVSSGDNEQFF. DNA of the CDR3: TGTGCCAGCAGCGTATCCAGCGGGGACAATGAGCAGTTCTTC. The chain recombines TRBV9 with TRBJ2-1; 7 bases line up with TRBD2. In germline, CDR1 is SGDLS, CDR2 YYNGEE. This CDR3 spans 14 amino acids. V lost 1 base and J lost 5; bases outside the gene matches: 3. Using reference TRBV9 and TRBJ2-1 for the parts outside the CDR3, the full variable domain is DSGVTQTPKHLITATGQRVTLRCSPRSGDLSVYWYQQSLDQGLQFLIQYYNGEERAKGNILERFSAQQFPDLHSELNLSSLELGDSALYFCASSVSSGDNEQFFGPGTRLTVL.